The 14 T cell receptor beta chains below were found in one sample sequenced in a study of tumor and adjacent non-tumor tissue in lung cancer. The template was RNA from unsorted bulk tissue. Three rounds of nested PCR, following a modified ARM-PCR protocol, produced the TCRbeta library. Each CDR3 protein is one row after TCRdb ran MiXCR on the multiplex PCR reads. The data hold more than 120,000 distinct CDR3 sequences, with approximately 72% observed a single time. Input material: lung tumor tissue. These receptors originate from a man aged 55 to 70 with small cell lung cancer.

As regards this clonotype: Sequence at one end of the junction differs from germline and may be a read error. The gene calls are TRBV20-1 and TRBJ2-4; 11 nucleotides align to TRBD2. Looked up from germline, CDR1 is DFQATT and CDR2 is SNEGSKA (reference sequence). This CDR3 comprises 16 residues. CDR3 residues: CSATTELAGAKNIQYF. DNA of the CDR3: TGCAGTGCTACCACCGAACTAGCGGGAGCCAAGAACATTCAGTACTTC.

This clonotype was recorded a few times. This sequence joins TRBV20-1 and TRBJ1-6, with TRBD1 matching 8 bases. This CDR3 spans 14 amino acids. V shed 0 bases, J shed 10 bases, and the junction held 5 bases outside the gene matches. Germline CDR1 is DFQATT and CDR2 is SNEGSKA (reference sequence). The DNA of the CDR3 is TGCAGTGCTAGAGACCCAGGGGGCGGCTCACCCCTCCACTTT. Encoded protein: CSARDPGGGSPLHF.

In the case of this clonotype: A read error may explain this, as a much larger clone is one base away. The chain combines TRBV6-1 with TRBJ2-7; 7 nucleotides align to TRBD2. The CDR3 loop spans 13 amino acids. Germline V gene lookup returns CDR1 MNHNS and CDR2 SASEGT. CDR3 sequence: CASSRGRAYDQYF. CDR3 DNA: TGTGCCAGCAGCCGGGGGAGGGCCTACGATCAGTACTTC.

As to this clonotype: One base away lies a much larger clone, so this may be a sequencing read error. The chain combines TRBV20-1 with TRBJ2-1; TRBD1 is a possible D gene (6 bases). Per germline, CDR1 DFQATT and CDR2 SNEGSKA (reference sequence). This CDR3 is 15 amino acids long. CDR3 nucleotides: TGCAGTGCTTCTAAGACAGGCCTCCCCTACAATGAGCTGTTCTTC. It encodes CSASKTGLPYNELFF.

This clonotype was detected only a few times. This CDR3 reads CASSGGLINEQFF. CDR3 DNA sequence: TGTGCCAGCAGCGGAGGACTAATCAATGAGCAGTTCTTC. The J gene is TRBJ2-1, the V gene TRBV5-6; D may be TRBD2 (6 bases). The V gene's germline CDR1 is SGHDT and CDR2 YYEEEE. The length of the CDR3 is 13 residues. V lost 4 bases to trimming and J lost 6 bases, with 11 bases between them.

Details on this clonotype: This may be a read error, as it is one base from a much larger clone. V and J are TRBV6-1 and TRBJ2-7; D is ambiguous. Germline values: CDR1 MNHNS, CDR2 SASEGT. This CDR3 is built from 12 residues. Trimming shortened V by 2 bases and J by 7 bases, and 9 bases separated the two germline ends. The chain's CDR3 is CASSETHGEQYF. The DNA of the CDR3 is TGTGCCAGCAGTGAAACGCATGGAGAGCAGTACTTC.

Comments on this clonotype: Sequence at one end of the junction differs from germline and may be a read error. V is TRBV11-2 and J is TRBJ2-7; D gene uncertain. CDR1 is SGHAT and CDR2 is FQNNGV in the germline V gene. This CDR3 spans 13 amino acids. CDR3: CASSPSPTYELYF. CDR3 DNA sequence: TGTGCCAGCAGCCCGAGCCCAACCTACGAGCTGTATTTC.

Comment on this clonotype: A read error may be the cause here, since a much bigger clone is one base away. The chain uses TRBV6-2 or TRBV6-3 and TRBJ2-4; weak D call: TRBD2 (5 bases). Germline-derived CDR1 and CDR2 are MNHEY and SVGEGT. The length of the CDR3 is 17 residues. The CDR3 region is CASSYGRGNYAKNIHYF. The CDR3, as DNA: TGTGCCAGCAGTTACGGTCGGGGTAACTACGCCAAAAACATTCATTACTTC.

As to this clonotype: A much larger clone differs from this one at a single base, so this may be a read error. The chain couples TRBV6-1 to TRBJ2-3; D gene unclear. Germline assignment: CDR1 MNHNS and CDR2 SASEGT. The CDR3 is 13 residues long. The CDR3, as DNA: TGTTCCAGCAGGAAACACATGCCAGATACGCAGTATTTT. Amino acids: CSSRKHMPDTQYF.

As concerns this clonotype: The limits of the CDR3 on the DNA are not certain, so only TCRdb's listed CDR3 is given. This chain links TRBV20-1 with TRBJ2-3; TRBD2 is the table's D call and was not checked against the DNA. The germline gives CDR1 DFQATT, CDR2 SNEGSKA (reference sequence). The CDR3 region is 20 residues in length, termini included. The CDR3 here is CSATHRGVASGIIDTDTLYF.

Remarks on this clonotype: The CDR3 carries no conserved terminal phenylalanine or tryptophan, so it likely arises from a read error. The V gene is TRBV6-1, the J gene TRBJ1-1; D gene ambiguous. The CDR3 is 13 residues long. Looked up from germline, CDR1 is MNHNS and CDR2 is SASEGT. V shed 2 bases and J shed 9 bases, with 13 bases lying between them. The DNA for the CDR3 is TGTGCCAGCAGTGAACCCCCGGGGATGCAAGCTTTCCTT. This codes for CASSEPPGMQAFL.

The genes are TRBV11-1 and TRBJ2-2, with a tentative D call TRBD1 (5 bases). V was trimmed by 4 bases and J by 3 bases, leaving 15 bases between them. This CDR3 has 16 residues. The germline V gene encodes CDR1 SGHAT and CDR2 FQDESV (reference sequence). CDR3 region: CASSYPEGVDTGELFF. Here the CDR3 DNA reads TGTGCCAGCAGCTACCCGGAAGGGGTAGACACCGGGGAGCTGTTTTTT.

This clonotype showed up just once. One junction end does not reproduce the germline sequence, and a read error may be involved. CDR3 loop: CTSRGGTEVNEKLFF. CDR3 coding DNA: TGTACCAGCAGAGGGGGGACAGAGGTTAATGAAAAACTGTTTTTT. This chain connects TRBV12-3 or TRBV12-4 to TRBJ1-4; 7 nucleotides match TRBD1. The CDR3 contains 15 residues.

V and J are TRBV30 and TRBJ2-1, with 9 bases lining up with TRBD1. The CDR3 loop spans 15 amino acids. Germline CDR1 reads GTSNPN; CDR2 reads SVGIG (reference sequence). With 6 bases clipped from V and 4 bases from J, the junction kept 10 bases outside the gene matches. The CDR3: CACRNPGQGYNEQFF. As DNA, the CDR3 is TGTGCCTGCCGAAATCCGGGACAGGGTTACAATGAGCAGTTCTTC.